The 23 T cell receptor beta chains given below trace back to one sample, sequenced in a study of T cell repertoires in cytomegalovirus infection. These receptors' antigens are unknown. TCRdb reprocessed the reads with MiXCR, giving one entry per CDR3 protein. The table includes about 130,000 distinct CDR3 sequences, 24% detected once. Sequencing input: PBMCs, sequenced either directly or after in vitro stimulation (not recorded which). These receptors all come from a human donor in good health (CMV status not recorded). Some clones in this sample may be carry-over from other donors' samples.

CDR3 sequence reads: CASSDPLVVETQYF. DNA for the CDR3: TGTGCCAGCAGCGACCCCCTAGTTGTAGAGACCCAGTACTTC. V and J are TRBV28 and TRBJ2-5; the D is unclear. Trimming pared 6 bases from V and 4 bases from J, leaving 15 bases between. Germline V lookup: CDR1 MDHEN, CDR2 SYDVKM. The CDR3 is made up of 14 amino acids.

The rearrangement joins TRBV28 to TRBJ2-1; D is unclear. Germline V CDR1 and CDR2: MDHEN, SYDVKM. The CDR3 extends over 14 amino acids. Deletions cut 3 bases from V and 6 bases from J, with 12 bases between. This CDR3 reads CASSFPQDRNEQFF. In DNA, the CDR3 is TGTGCCAGCAGTTTCCCCCAAGACCGCAATGAGCAGTTCTTC.

This sequence joins TRBV29-1 and TRBJ1-1; possibly TRBD1 for D (5 bases). V lost 6 bases to trimming and J lost 2 bases, with 19 bases between them. Germline loops: CDR1 SQVTM, CDR2 ANQGSEA. The CDR3 runs 15 residues. The CDR3 loop is CSVVYGPRGNTEAFF. The CDR3 DNA follows: TGCAGCGTCGTATACGGGCCGCGGGGCAACACTGAAGCTTTCTTT.

This chain joins TRBV12-3 or TRBV12-4 and TRBJ2-2, with D unclear. The V and J ends lost 1 base and 6 bases respectively, with 9 bases between them. There are 14 residues in the CDR3. The CDR3 DNA is TGTGCCAGCAGTTTAGTGACGTTCCCCGGGGAGCTGTTTTTT. This translates into CASSLVTFPGELFF.

This chain uses TRBV7-2 with TRBJ2-1, with 12 bases aligning to TRBD2. Germline CDR1 is SGHTA and CDR2 is FQGNSA. Trimming cost V 5 bases and J 5 bases; bases outside gene matches: 7. This CDR3 is 16 amino acids long. DNA for the CDR3: TGTGCCAGCAGCCGATGGGGACTAGCGGGCAACAATGAGCAGTTCTTC. Translating it yields CASSRWGLAGNNEQFF.

This clonotype was seen repeatedly, ten times or more. J is TRBJ1-1 and V is TRBV7-2; D gene unclear. CDR1 and CDR2 (germline): SGHTA, FQGNSA. V was trimmed by 5 bases and J by 1 base, leaving 14 bases between them. This CDR3 contains 15 residues. CDR3 amino acids: CASSQMVQKNTEAFF. The CDR3 DNA is TGTGCCAGCAGCCAGATGGTACAGAAGAACACTGAAGCTTTCTTT.

The chain combines TRBV20-1 with TRBJ2-1, with a tentative D call TRBD2 (6 bases). CDR1 and CDR2 (germline): DFQATT, SNEGSKA (reference sequence). This CDR3 is 16 amino acids long. V shed 0 bases and J shed 2 bases, with 14 bases lying between them. CDR3 in DNA: TGCAGTGCTAGAGAGGGGGGTGGGGGAACCTACAATGAGCAGTTCTTC. It translates to CSAREGGGGTYNEQFF.

The V call is TRBV7-9, the J call TRBJ2-7; D possibly uses TRBD1 or TRBD2 (7 bases each). Trimming took off 5 bases at V and 5 bases at J, with 16 bases between the two ends. The V gene's germline CDR1 is SEHNR and CDR2 FQNEAQ (reference sequence). This CDR3 has 14 residues. The CDR3, as DNA: TGTGCCAGCAGCCCGCAGGGGGGGGACCACGAGCAGTACTTC. This codes for CASSPQGGDHEQYF.

This clonotype was seen only a few times. The gene calls are TRBV11-3 and TRBJ2-3; perhaps TRBD2 as D (6 bases). Trimming cost V 5 bases and J 14 bases, with 14 bases left between them. This CDR3 spans 11 amino acids. Per the germline V gene, CDR1 is SGHNT and CDR2 is YENEEA. The CDR3 region is CASSRDSMWYF. DNA for the CDR3: TGTGCCAGCAGCAGGGACTCTATGTGGTATTTT.

The CDR3 sequence: CASSGRSSYEQYF. CDR3 in DNA: TGTGCCAGCAGCGGAAGGAGCTCCTACGAGCAGTACTTC. The chain links TRBV11-1 to TRBJ2-7; D unresolved. Germline V lookup: CDR1 SGHAT, CDR2 FQDESV (reference sequence). The CDR3 totals 13 residues. V lost 5 bases and J lost 0, with 8 bases in between.

This clonotype came up a few times. This chain connects TRBV5-4 to TRBJ1-1; D is unresolved. The CDR3 has 12 amino acids. The V end lost 4 bases, the J end lost 1 base, and 5 bases lay between the germline ends. Germline V CDR1 and CDR2: SGHNT, YYREEE (reference sequence). CDR3 DNA sequence: TGTGCCAGCAGCCAGCGGAACACTGAAGCTTTCTTT. Translation gives CASSQRNTEAFF.

This clonotype was observed at least ten times. The rearrangement links TRBV7-2 to TRBJ1-5; D ambiguous. Germline V CDR1 and CDR2: SGHTA, FQGNSA. CDR3 length equals 15 residues. V was clipped by 1 base and J by 2 bases, with 9 bases between them. CDR3 nucleotide sequence: TGTGCCAGCAGCTTAGATGCTGGGGGCAATCAGCCCCAGCATTTT. Translation: CASSLDAGGNQPQHF.

The chain combines TRBV7-9 with TRBJ2-5, with TRBD1 matching over 9 bases. The CDR3 runs to 16 residues. Germline values: CDR1 SEHNR, CDR2 FQNEAQ (reference sequence). Unmatched junction bases numbered 10, after V lost 4 bases and J lost 4 bases. The CDR3, as DNA: TGTGCCAGCAGCTCCGCACAGGGGGCAGGGGGAGAGACCCAGTACTTC. Translation: CASSSAQGAGGETQYF.

Many counts were recorded for this clonotype. This rearrangement joins TRBV7-8 to TRBJ2-1, with a weak D call TRBD2 (5 bases). Trimming pared 6 bases from V and 7 bases from J, leaving 13 bases between. CDR1 is SGHVS, CDR2 FQNEAQ, per germline. The CDR3 spans 13 residues. The CDR3, as DNA: TGTGCCAGCAGTATAATTACGGGGAATGAGCAGTTCTTC. It codes for CASSIITGNEQFF.

The chain employs TRBV19 and TRBJ2-1; no clear D gene. V was cut by 4 bases and J by 0 bases, with 16 bases left in between. CDR1 and CDR2 from the germline V gene are LNHDA and SQIVND (reference sequence). The CDR3 runs to 17 residues. The CDR3 reads CASSNALDPSSYNEQFF. CDR3 DNA: TGTGCCAGTAGTAACGCCTTAGACCCGAGCTCCTACAATGAGCAGTTCTTC.

This clonotype was observed many times. The chain uses TRBV7-9 and TRBJ2-2, with D maybe TRBD2 (7 bases). The CDR3 runs 16 residues. Germline V lookup: CDR1 SEHNR, CDR2 FQNEAQ (reference sequence). V lost 2 bases and J lost 2, with 12 bases in between. CDR3 in DNA: TGTGCCAGCAGCTTAAGGGGGGGAATCAACACCGGGGAGCTGTTTTTT. Protein product: CASSLRGGINTGELFF.

This chain links TRBV12-3 or TRBV12-4 with TRBJ2-3; D uncertain. This CDR3 contains 11 residues. Trimming stripped 5 bases from V and 6 bases from J, with 6 bases between. The CDR3 reads CASSRLDTQYF. In DNA form, the CDR3 reads TGTGCCAGCAGTCGGCTGGATACGCAGTATTTT.

CDR3: CASSQRDFSWSNEQFF. In DNA, the CDR3 is TGTGCCAGCAGCCAACGGGACTTTAGCTGGTCCAATGAGCAGTTCTTC. This rearrangement joins TRBV7-9 to TRBJ2-1, with a possible D match to TRBD2 (6 bases). Trimming left V 5 bases short and J 6 bases short, with 20 bases between. This CDR3 is built from 16 residues. Germline CDR1 reads SEHNR; CDR2 reads FQNEAQ (reference sequence).

This clonotype was recorded many times. This chain links TRBV7-2 with TRBJ2-3; unclear D gene. The germline gives CDR1 SGHTA, CDR2 FQGNSA. The CDR3 is 15 residues long. V was clipped by 1 base and J by 4 bases, with 12 bases between them. In DNA, the CDR3 is TGTGCCAGCAGCTTAGGGCAGGCCGTGGCAGATACGCAGTATTTT. As protein: CASSLGQAVADTQYF.

In nucleotides, the CDR3 is TGTGCCACCACGAGGACTAGCGTTAAATCGGGGTACAATGAGCAGTTCTTC. Its translation is CATTRTSVKSGYNEQFF. The chain is built from TRBV24-1 and TRBJ2-1; 9 bases agree with TRBD2. This CDR3 spans 17 amino acids. V lost 8 bases, J lost 4 bases, and 14 bases stayed unmatched. Germline CDR1 and CDR2: KGHDR and SFDVKD.

The chain uses TRBV27 and TRBJ1-2; possible D gene TRBD1, 5 bases. Germline CDR1 MNHEY, CDR2 SMNVEV (reference sequence). V lost 4 bases, J lost 2 bases, and 14 bases lay in between. The CDR3 is 15 amino acids. CDR3 sequence (DNA): TGTGCCAGCAGTTCCGGGGGGAGAATGAACTATGGCTACACCTTC. This sequence encodes CASSSGGRMNYGYTF.

In its sample, this clonotype was seen a few times. This chain joins TRBV18 and TRBJ1-4; D ambiguous. Per the germline V gene, CDR1 is KGHSH and CDR2 is LQKENI. CDR3 length: 13 amino acids. Trimming stripped 3 bases from V and 8 bases from J, with 10 bases between. The CDR3 region is CASSPGQKEKLFF. In nucleotides, the CDR3 is TGTGCCAGCTCACCGGGCCAGAAGGAAAAACTGTTTTTT.

The rearrangement uses TRBV20-1 and TRBJ2-7; 13 nucleotides line up with TRBD2. The J segment lost 5 bases and the V segment lost 3 bases, leaving 10 bases of the junction unmatched. This CDR3 is built from 16 residues. Germline CDR1 and CDR2: DFQATT and SNEGSKA (reference sequence). The CDR3 region is CSARIHTSGRAHEQYF. The CDR3 DNA follows: TGCAGTGCTAGGATACACACTAGCGGGAGGGCCCACGAGCAGTACTTC.